The TCR beta chain described here comes from a study of cytomegalovirus exposure and HLA in healthy donors. Notes on the study in general: Productive rates of about 87% or about 30% were seen for most TCR beta V segments in an earlier analysis. In most subjects, TCR beta sequences reportedly gave accurate predictions of HLA-A and HLA-B alleles.

V gave up 1 base and J gave up 4 bases, with 12 bases separating them. CDR3 length: 15 amino acids. From germline, CDR1 is SEHNR and CDR2 FQNEAQ (reference sequence). About this clone itself: The antigen is unknown.

60 Vbeta and 13 Jbeta primers were used in PCR. Produced via immunoSEQ multiplex PCR; TCRdb's table is partial and in-frame only. The table shows roughly 140,000 clones, with almost 85% occurring only once. The source is a man between 25 and 39 years old in good health and CMV-seropositive. The chain combines TRBV7-9 with TRBJ2-3; possibly TRBD2 for D (5 bases). Material: PBMCs. The CDR3 loop reads CASSLGEGAADTQYF. CDR3 sequence (DNA): TGTGCCAGCAGCTTAGGCGAGGGAGCGGCAGATACGCAGTATTTT.